These 19 T cell receptor beta chains share one sample of origin, sequenced in a study of PD-1 blockade in classical Hodgkin lymphoma. Time point specified: cycle 4 day 1 (C4D1), after more than five weeks of nivolumab. In every patient, relapse followed autologous stem cell transplantation, while exposure to brentuximab vedotin differed. Sequencing used immunoSEQ multiplex PCR; TCRdb keeps in-frame clones, though not all of them. This table holds fewer than 25,000 clones, about 86% found once. The sequencing here drew on peripheral blood mononuclear cells (PBMCs), taken before the fourth cycle of nivolumab. The origin of the receptors is a human donor with classical Hodgkin lymphoma.

The V call is TRBV5-1, the J call TRBJ1-1; no clear D gene. Germline assignment: CDR1 SGHRS and CDR2 YFSETQ. The V gene lost 0 bases and the J gene lost 0 bases, with 12 bases spanning the gap. The CDR3 has 16 residues. The CDR3 sequence is CASSLAGRNLNTEAFF. The CDR3 DNA reads as TGCGCCAGCAGCTTGGCCGGGAGGAACTTGAACACTGAAGCTTTCTTT. The full variable domain, with the rest looked up from reference TRBV5-1 and TRBJ1-1, is KAGVTQTPRYLIKTRGQQVTLSCSPISGHRSVSWYQQTPGQGLQFLFEYFSETQRNKGNFPGRFSGRQFSNSRSEMNVSTLELGDSALYLCASSLAGRNLNTEAFFGQGTRLTVV.

This clone is a singleton in its sample. V usage is TRBV7-6 and J usage is TRBJ2-2; 7 nucleotides align to TRBD1. V lost 5 bases to trimming and J lost 6 bases; unmatched junction nucleotides: 3. CDR1 and CDR2 (germline): SGHVS, FNYEAQ. The CDR3 is 13 amino acids. The CDR3, as DNA: TGTGCCAGCAGCATTCAGGGGGCCGGGGAGCTGTTTTTT. Translating it yields CASSIQGAGELFF. Full variable domain (remainder filled in from reference TRBV7-6 and TRBJ2-2): GAGVSQSPRYKVTKRGQDVALRCDPISGHVSLYWYRQALGQGPEFLTYFNYEAQQDKSGLPNDRFSAERPEGSISTLTIQRTEQRDSAMYRCASSIQGAGELFFGEGSRLTVL.

The chain is built from TRBV7-9 and TRBJ1-3; TRBD1 matches at 7 bases. V was pared by 5 bases and J by 2 bases, with 12 bases of the junction left unmatched. Germline assignment: CDR1 SEHNR and CDR2 FQNEAQ (reference sequence). CDR3 length equals 17 residues. As DNA, the CDR3 is TGTGCCAGCAGCCTGGGACAGAGAGGACATCCTGGAAACACCATATATTTT. Translated, it gives CASSLGQRGHPGNTIYF.

The genes are TRBV19 and TRBJ2-4, with D perhaps TRBD2 (6 bases). CDR1 LNHDA and CDR2 SQIVND come from the germline V gene (reference sequence). This CDR3 has 17 residues. The V end was cut by 5 bases, the J end by 4 bases, with 21 bases between. Here the CDR3 DNA reads TGTGCCAGTAGTCTCCCGGAAATGTATGGGACTAAAAACATTCAGTACTTC. Its protein is CASSLPEMYGTKNIQYF.

The V gene is TRBV18, the J gene TRBJ2-4, with 9 bases fitting TRBD1. The CDR3 runs to 18 residues. Per the germline V gene, CDR1 is KGHSH and CDR2 is LQKENI. Unmatched junction bases numbered 16, after V lost 6 bases and J lost 4 bases. For the CDR3, the DNA is TGTGCCAGCTCCCTAGGACAGGGGCGAACGCTGGGAAAAAACATTCAGTACTTC. Its translation: CASSLGQGRTLGKNIQYF. Drawing the rest from reference TRBV18 and TRBJ2-4, the complete variable domain is NAGVMQNPRHLVRRRGQEARLRCSPMKGHSHVYWYRQLPEEGLKFMVYLQKENIIDESGMPKERFSAEFPKEGPSILRIQQVVRGDSAAYFCASSLGQGRTLGKNIQYFGAGTRLSVL.

The genes are TRBV19 and TRBJ2-3; a weak D match, TRBD2 (6 bases). Germline lookup yields CDR1 LNHDA and CDR2 SQIVND (reference sequence). Deletions cut 3 bases from V and 5 bases from J, with 12 bases between. The CDR3 runs 14 residues. This chain's CDR3 is CASSISGLRDTQYF. In nucleotides, the CDR3 is TGTGCCAGTAGTATCAGCGGGTTGAGAGATACGCAGTATTTT.

This clone was found once. The chain recombines TRBV4-1 with TRBJ1-2, with D unresolved. CDR1 and CDR2 from the germline V gene are MGHRA and YSYEKL. The germline V and J ends were trimmed by 0 bases and 4 bases, with 18 bases remaining between them. The CDR3 contains 17 residues. CDR3 amino acids: CASSQEGDTKDLYGYTF. Here the CDR3 DNA reads TGCGCCAGCAGCCAAGAAGGTGACACAAAAGACCTCTATGGCTACACCTTC.

The chain employs TRBV25-1 and TRBJ2-7, with D uncertain. V was cut by 4 bases and J by 7 bases, with 5 bases left in between. The V gene's germline CDR1 is MGHDK and CDR2 SYGVNS. CDR3 length: 10 amino acids. The CDR3 here is CASSAAEQYF. The CDR3 region has the DNA TGTGCCAGCAGTGCGGCGGAGCAGTACTTC.

This chain links TRBV27 with TRBJ2-7; 7 nucleotides line up with TRBD2. CDR1 and CDR2 from the germline V gene are MNHEY and SMNVEV (reference sequence). With V trimmed by 9 bases and J by 1 base, 12 bases remained unmatched. The CDR3 is 15 residues long. CDR3 DNA: TGTGCCAGTAGAGCCTCCCTAGCGGAATCCTACGAGCAGTACTTC. Translation gives CASRASLAESYEQYF.

The chain uses TRBV27 and TRBJ2-2, with a weak D call TRBD1 (6 bases). The germline V gene encodes CDR1 MNHEY and CDR2 SMNVEV (reference sequence). V dropped 3 bases and J dropped 5 bases, with 10 bases sitting between them. The CDR3 is made up of 14 amino acids. CDR3 region: CASSLGARTGELFF. The DNA for the CDR3 is TGTGCCAGCAGTTTGGGGGCCAGAACCGGGGAGCTGTTTTTT.

This chain links TRBV7-2 with TRBJ1-1, with unresolved D. The germline V and J ends were trimmed by 3 bases and 0 bases, with 14 bases remaining between them. This CDR3 comprises 16 residues. From germline, CDR1 is SGHTA and CDR2 FQGNSA. The CDR3 loop is CASSLVSGTVNTEAFF. In DNA, the CDR3 is TGTGCCAGCAGCTTGGTCTCAGGTACGGTGAACACTGAAGCTTTCTTT.

This clone was seen only a few times. V is TRBV4-2 and J is TRBJ1-5; no firm D call. V lost 3 bases and J lost 1, with 4 bases in between. The CDR3 has 13 amino acids. The germline gives CDR1 LGHNA, CDR2 YNFKEQ. DNA for the CDR3: TGTGCCAGCAGCCAGAGGAGCAATCAGCCCCAGCATTTT. It encodes CASSQRSNQPQHF.

V usage is TRBV5-1 and J usage is TRBJ1-4; D is unclear. The CDR3 is 12 residues long. CDR1 and CDR2 (germline): SGHRS, YFSETQ. Trimming removed 2 bases at V and 7 bases at J, with 6 bases between. CDR3 sequence (DNA): TGCGCCAGCAGCTTCGAAGGTGAAAAACTGTTTTTT. It is translated as CASSFEGEKLFF. The full variable domain, with the rest looked up from reference TRBV5-1 and TRBJ1-4, is KAGVTQTPRYLIKTRGQQVTLSCSPISGHRSVSWYQQTPGQGLQFLFEYFSETQRNKGNFPGRFSGRQFSNSRSEMNVSTLELGDSALYLCASSFEGEKLFFGSGTQLSVL.

V is TRBV5-5 and J is TRBJ2-3, with unresolved D. Germline values: CDR1 SGHKS, CDR2 YYEKEE (reference sequence). V lost 0 bases, J lost 1 base, and 3 bases lay in between. The CDR3 spans 13 residues. CDR3 in amino acids: CASSLEGTDTQYF. The CDR3 DNA reads TGTGCCAGCAGCTTGGAAGGCACAGATACGCAGTATTTT.

This clone was seen a handful of times. The chain uses TRBV27 and TRBJ2-5; D possibly corresponds to TRBD2 (5 bases). The CDR3 has 15 amino acids. Germline V CDR1 and CDR2: MNHEY, SMNVEV (reference sequence). Between the trimmed V and J ends, which lost 3 bases and 5 bases, there was a span of 16 bases. CDR3 coding DNA: TGTGCCAGCAGTTTTTCGGCTAGCCCCGGGGAGACCCAGTACTTC. Its protein is CASSFSASPGETQYF.

The V call is TRBV2, the J call TRBJ2-3; D is perhaps TRBD1 (6 bases). The CDR3 extends over 14 amino acids. Germline lookup yields CDR1 SNHLY and CDR2 FYNNEI. V was shortened by 6 bases and J by 4 bases, with 14 bases between the two germline ends. CDR3 bases: TGTGCCAGCAGACAGGGTTTTTGGCCAGATACGCAGTATTTT. It encodes CASRQGFWPDTQYF.

V and J are TRBV4-3 and TRBJ2-1; 10 nucleotides agree with TRBD2. This CDR3 region has 15 residues. In germline, CDR1 is LGHNA, CDR2 YSLEER. V lost 0 bases, J lost 7 bases, and 3 bases stayed unmatched. The CDR3 sequence: CASSQELAGTNEQFF. The CDR3 nucleotides are TGCGCCAGCAGCCAAGAACTAGCGGGGACTAATGAGCAGTTCTTC.

The gene calls are TRBV10-2 and TRBJ2-3; 7 bases fit TRBD2. The trim removed 6 bases at V and 4 bases at J, leaving 7 bases unmatched. The germline V gene encodes CDR1 WSHSY and CDR2 SAAADI. This CDR3 is built from 14 residues. The CDR3 region has the DNA TGCGCCAGCAGGACTAGCACAACTCCAGATACGCAGTATTTT. Protein product: CASRTSTTPDTQYF.

This clone was seen a few times. CDR3: CASSLVGTGGLYGYTF. CDR3 coding DNA: TGTGCCAGCAGCTTGGTAGGGACAGGGGGCTTGTATGGCTACACCTTC. This sequence joins TRBV5-4 and TRBJ1-2; 12 bases line up with TRBD1. From germline, CDR1 is SGHNT and CDR2 YYREEE (reference sequence). CDR3 size: 16 residues. V was clipped by 0 bases and J by 5 bases; unmatched bases: 5.